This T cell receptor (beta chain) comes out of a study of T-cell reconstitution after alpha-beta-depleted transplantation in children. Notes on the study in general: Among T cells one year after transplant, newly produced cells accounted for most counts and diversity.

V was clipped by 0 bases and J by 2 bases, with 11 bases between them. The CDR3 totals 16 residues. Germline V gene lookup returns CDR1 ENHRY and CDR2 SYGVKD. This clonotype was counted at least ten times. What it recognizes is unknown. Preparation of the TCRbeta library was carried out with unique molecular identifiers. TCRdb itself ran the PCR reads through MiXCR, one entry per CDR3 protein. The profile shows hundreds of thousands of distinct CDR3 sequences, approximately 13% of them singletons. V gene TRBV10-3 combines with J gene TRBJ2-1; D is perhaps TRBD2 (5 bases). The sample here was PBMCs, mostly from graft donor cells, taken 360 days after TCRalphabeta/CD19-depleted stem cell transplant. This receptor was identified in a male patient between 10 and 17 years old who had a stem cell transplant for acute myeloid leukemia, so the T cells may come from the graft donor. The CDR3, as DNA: TGTGCCATCAGTGAGTCTGGGCTAGCTCCCTACAATGAGCAGTTCTTC. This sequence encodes CAISESGLAPYNEQFF.